This entry concerns a single T cell receptor beta chain. Its antigen is currently unknown. The PCR used 60 Vbeta and 13 Jbeta primers. Here immunoSEQ multiplex PCR was the method, and the copy in TCRdb shows in-frame clones only, minus some. In all, the sample yields about 130,000 clones. The sample originates from a study of cytomegalovirus exposure and HLA in healthy donors. About the study: Samples from HLA-typed donors yielded about 85 million unique TCRs in an early data release. Findings and caveats of the study: Compared with the roughly 700-donor mean, an Asian-associated ancestry cluster reportedly had fewer N-insertions, according to a later analysis. Information on immune exposure was restricted to one variable (CMV serostatus). Later analysis showed TCR association rates varying by HLA locus, highest for DRB1 and lowest for HLA-C.

Germline V gene sequence: CDR1 MGHDK, CDR2 SYGVNS. The CDR3 consists of 14 residues. Trimming took 1 base from V and 6 from J; bases not matched to a gene: 2. The chain carries TRBV25-1 and TRBJ2-3, with 9 positions matching TRBD2. This TCR was recovered from a woman aged 40 to 50 in good health and CMV-seronegative. The sequenced material came from PBMCs. The CDR3 sequence: CASSEFGLADTQYF. The CDR3 DNA reads as TGTGCCAGCAGTGAATTCGGACTAGCGGATACGCAGTATTTT.